Listed here is a single T cell receptor (beta chain). The entry originates in a study of blood T cell repertoires in COVID-19. Methods used by the authors: Amplified reference gene primers provided the basis for estimating nucleated cell counts. Using immunoSEQ multiplex PCR, the repertoire was profiled, and TCRdb retains in-frame clones only, with some absent. The V and J calls and clone size come from that table; D and trimming were worked out from the DNA. There are some 250,000 clones in the sample; just over 85% occur only once, and 2% to 2.5% lies in the top ten. V was trimmed by 5 bases and J by 7 bases, leaving 11 bases between them. The CDR3 covers 13 residues.

The origin of this receptor is a man younger than 45 who had recovered from COVID-19. Sequenced input: peripheral blood. This sequence joins TRBV12-3 or TRBV12-4 and TRBJ1-4, with D hard to call. The CDR3 region is CASSPRNGEKLFF. CDR3 nucleotide sequence: TGTGCCAGCAGTCCTCGTAACGGTGAAAAACTGTTTTTT.